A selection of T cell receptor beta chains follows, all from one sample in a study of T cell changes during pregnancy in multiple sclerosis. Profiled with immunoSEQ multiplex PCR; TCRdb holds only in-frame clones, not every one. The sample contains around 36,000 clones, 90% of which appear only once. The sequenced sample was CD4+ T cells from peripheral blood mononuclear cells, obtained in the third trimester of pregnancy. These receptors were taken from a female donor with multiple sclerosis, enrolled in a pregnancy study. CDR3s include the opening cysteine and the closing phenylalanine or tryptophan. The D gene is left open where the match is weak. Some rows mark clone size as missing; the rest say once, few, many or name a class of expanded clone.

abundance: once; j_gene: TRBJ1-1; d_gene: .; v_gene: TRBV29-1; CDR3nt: TGCAGCGTCGAGCCCCGACATATGAACACTGAAGCTTTCTTT; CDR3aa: CSVEPRHMNTEAFF
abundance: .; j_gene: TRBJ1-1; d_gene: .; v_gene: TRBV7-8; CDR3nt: TGTGCCAGCAAAGTGGGCAGCATGAACACTGAAGCTTTCTTT; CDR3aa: CASKVGSMNTEAFF
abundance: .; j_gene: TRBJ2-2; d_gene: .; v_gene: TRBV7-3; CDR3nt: TGTGCCAGCAGCTCGAAGAGCGGGTTTACGACCACCGGGGAGCTGTTTTTT; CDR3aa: CASSSKSGFTTTGELFF
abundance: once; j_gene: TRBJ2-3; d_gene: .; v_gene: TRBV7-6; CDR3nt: TGTGCCAGCAGCTTAAGCTATTCCACAGATACGCAGTATTTT; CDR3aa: CASSLSYSTDTQYF
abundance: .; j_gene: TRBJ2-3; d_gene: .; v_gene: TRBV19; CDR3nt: TGTGCCAGTAGACCTAGCGGCACAGATACGCAGTATTTT; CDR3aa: CASRPSGTDTQYF
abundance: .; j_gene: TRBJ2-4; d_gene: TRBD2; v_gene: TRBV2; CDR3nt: TGTGCCAGCAGTGAGTGGGGGGGCAAAAACATTCAGTACTTC; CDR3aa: CASSEWGGKNIQYF
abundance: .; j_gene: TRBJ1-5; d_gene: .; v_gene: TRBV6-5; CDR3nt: TGTGCCAGCAGTCCGGGGGTGGGCAATCAGCCCCAGCATTTT; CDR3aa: CASSPGVGNQPQHF
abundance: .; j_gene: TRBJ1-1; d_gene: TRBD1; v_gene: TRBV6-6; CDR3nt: TGTGCCAGCAGTCGGGACAGGGCGAACACTGAAGCTTTCTTT; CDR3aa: CASSRDRANTEAFF
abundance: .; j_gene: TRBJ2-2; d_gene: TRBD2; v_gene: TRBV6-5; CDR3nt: TGTGGTTCTAGGAGGGAGGGAAACACCGGGGAGCTGTTTTTT; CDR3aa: CGSRREGNTGELFF
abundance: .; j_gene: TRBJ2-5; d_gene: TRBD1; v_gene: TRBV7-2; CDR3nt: TGTGCCAGCAGCTTAAGGTCCCGACAGGGGTTGGGAGAGACCCAGTACTTC; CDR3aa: CASSLRSRQGLGETQYF
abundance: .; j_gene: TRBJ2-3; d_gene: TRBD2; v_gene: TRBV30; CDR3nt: TGTGCCTGGAGTAAGGTGCCTAGCGGACTCACAGATACGCAGTATTTT; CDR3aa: CAWSKVPSGLTDTQYF
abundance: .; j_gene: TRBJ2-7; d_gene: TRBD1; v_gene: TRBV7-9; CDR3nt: TGTGCCAGCAGCCTGATGACAGGGGACGAGCAGTACTTC; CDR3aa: CASSLMTGDEQYF
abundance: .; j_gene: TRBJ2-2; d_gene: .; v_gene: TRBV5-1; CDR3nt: TGCGCCAGCAGCTTGGACCCAGGGGCTAACACCGGGGAGCTGTTTTTT; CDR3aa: CASSLDPGANTGELFF
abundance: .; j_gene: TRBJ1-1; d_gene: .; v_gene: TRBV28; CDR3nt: TGTGCCAGCATCGAATGGGGGGGGCGGACTGAAGCTTTCTTT; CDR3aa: CASIEWGGRTEAFF
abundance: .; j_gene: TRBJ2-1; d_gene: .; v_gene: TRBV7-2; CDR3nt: TGTGCCAGCAGCTTAGCTCGGGGTTTCTACAATGAGCAGTTCTTC; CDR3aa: CASSLARGFYNEQFF
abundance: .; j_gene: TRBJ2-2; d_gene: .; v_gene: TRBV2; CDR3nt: TGTGCCAGCACTAGGGTTGGAGGCACCGGGGAGCTGTTTTTT; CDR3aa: CASTRVGGTGELFF
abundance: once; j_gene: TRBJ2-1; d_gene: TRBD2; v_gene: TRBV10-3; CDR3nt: TGTGCCATCACCGGACTAGGGGACTACAATGAGCAGTTCTTC; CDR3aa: CAITGLGDYNEQFF
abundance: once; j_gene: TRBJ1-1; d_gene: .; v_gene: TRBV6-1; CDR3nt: TGTGCCAGCAGGACTAGGCAGATGAACACTGAAGCTTTCTTT; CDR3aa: CASRTRQMNTEAFF
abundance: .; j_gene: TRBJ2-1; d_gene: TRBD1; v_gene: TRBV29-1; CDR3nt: TGCAGCGTTGCCAGGGGGCACAATGAGCAGTTCTTC; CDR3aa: CSVARGHNEQFF
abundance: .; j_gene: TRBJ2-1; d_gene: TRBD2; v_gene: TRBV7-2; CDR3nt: TGTGCCAGCAGGGTAGGGACTAGCGGGCGAGGGGATGAGCAGTTCTTC; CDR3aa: CASRVGTSGRGDEQFF
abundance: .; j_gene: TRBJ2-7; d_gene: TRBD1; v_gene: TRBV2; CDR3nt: TGTGCCAGCAGTCCTCAGGGGGCGGGTGGCGAGCAGTACTTC; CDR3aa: CASSPQGAGGEQYF
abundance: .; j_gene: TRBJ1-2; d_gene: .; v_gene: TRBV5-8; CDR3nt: TGTGCCAGCAGCCTGGCGACAGGTTTAACTAACTATGGCTACACCTTC; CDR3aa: CASSLATGLTNYGYTF
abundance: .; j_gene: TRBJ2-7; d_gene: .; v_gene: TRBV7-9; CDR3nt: TGTGCCAGCAGCCCCCAGGCCGGGACTGCGGGTCCCTACGAGCAGTACTTC; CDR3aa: CASSPQAGTAGPYEQYF
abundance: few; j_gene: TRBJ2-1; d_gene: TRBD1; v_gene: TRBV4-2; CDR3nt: TGTGCCAGCAGCCAAGGGACAGGACTTAGGGCGTTCTTC; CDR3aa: CASSQGTGLRAFF
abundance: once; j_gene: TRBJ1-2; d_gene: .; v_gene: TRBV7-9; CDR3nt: TGTGCCAGCAGCTTCGAACAGGGACATGGCTACACCTTC; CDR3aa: CASSFEQGHGYTF
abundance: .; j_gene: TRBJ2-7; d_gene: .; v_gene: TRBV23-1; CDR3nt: TGCGCCAGCGCTCAACAGAGATCCTACGAGCAGTACTTC; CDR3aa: CASAQQRSYEQYF
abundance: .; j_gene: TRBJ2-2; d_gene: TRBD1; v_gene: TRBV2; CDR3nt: TGTGCCAGCAGGGGTTGGACAGGGGGCACCGGGGAGCTGTTTTTT; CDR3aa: CASRGWTGGTGELFF
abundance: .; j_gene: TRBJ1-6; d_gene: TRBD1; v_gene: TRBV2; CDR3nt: TGTGCCAGCAAACCCGGGACAGGGAGTTCACCCCTCCACTTT; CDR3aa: CASKPGTGSSPLHF
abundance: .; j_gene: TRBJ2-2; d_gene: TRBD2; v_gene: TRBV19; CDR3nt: TGTGCCAGTAGTATCCAACAACTAGCGGGCGGTAACACCGGGGAGCTGTTTTTT; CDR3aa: CASSIQQLAGGNTGELFF
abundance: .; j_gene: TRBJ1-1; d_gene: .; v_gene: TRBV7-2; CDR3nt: TGTGCCAGCAGCTTCCCTGGGACGGGGGGTACTGAAGCTTTCTTT; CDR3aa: CASSFPGTGGTEAFF
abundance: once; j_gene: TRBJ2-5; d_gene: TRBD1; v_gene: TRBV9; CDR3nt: TGTGCCAGCAGCGGTCGACAGGGGAGGGAGACCCAGTACTTC; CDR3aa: CASSGRQGRETQYF
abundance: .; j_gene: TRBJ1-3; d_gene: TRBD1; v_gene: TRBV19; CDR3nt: TGTGCCAGTAGTGTCGACAGGGAAGGCTCTGGAAACACCATATATTTT; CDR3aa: CASSVDREGSGNTIYF
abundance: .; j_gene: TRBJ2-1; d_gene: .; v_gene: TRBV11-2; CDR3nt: TGTGCCAGCAGCTTAGGGCTAGAATATGAGCAGTTCTTC; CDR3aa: CASSLGLEYEQFF
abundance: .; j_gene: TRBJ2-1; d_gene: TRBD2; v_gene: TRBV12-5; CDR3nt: TGTGCTAGTGGTTTGAGACCAACTCCGGGACTAGCGGGAGGGCCGAAGGATGAGCAGTTCTTC; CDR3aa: CASGLRPTPGLAGGPKDEQFF
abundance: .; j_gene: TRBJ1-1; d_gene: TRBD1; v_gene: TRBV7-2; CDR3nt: TGTGCCAGCAGCTTAGCGTGGAAGGGGGCCACTGAAGCTTTCTTT; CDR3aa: CASSLAWKGATEAFF
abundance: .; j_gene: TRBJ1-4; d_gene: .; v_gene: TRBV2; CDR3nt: TGTGCCAGCACTCGACAGGTTAATGAAAAACTGTTTTTT; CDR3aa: CASTRQVNEKLFF
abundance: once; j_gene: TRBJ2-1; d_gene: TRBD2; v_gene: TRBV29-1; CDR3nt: TGCAGCGTTTTATTTAGCGGGACCTCCTACAATGAGCAGTTCTTC; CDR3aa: CSVLFSGTSYNEQFF
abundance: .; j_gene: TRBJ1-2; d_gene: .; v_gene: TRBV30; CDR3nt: TGTGCCTGGAGTAGCCAAGTTCTACGCTACACCTTC; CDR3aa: CAWSSQVLRYTF
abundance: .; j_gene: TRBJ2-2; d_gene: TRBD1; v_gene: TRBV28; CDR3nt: TGTGCCAGCAGTTTACTCGGCAGGGGGCATTCGGACACCGGGGAGCTGTTTTTT; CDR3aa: CASSLLGRGHSDTGELFF
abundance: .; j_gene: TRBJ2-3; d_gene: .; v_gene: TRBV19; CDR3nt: TGTGCCAGTAGTATAAGTCGGGTCACAGATACGCAGTATTTT; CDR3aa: CASSISRVTDTQYF
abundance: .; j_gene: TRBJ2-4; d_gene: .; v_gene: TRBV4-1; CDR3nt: TGCGCCAGCAGCCAAGCGCCGCTGAGGGCCAAAAACATTCAGTACTTC; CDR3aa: CASSQAPLRAKNIQYF